This T cell receptor (beta chain) originates from a study of blood T cell repertoires in COVID-19. Study background: Spain, Italy and the United States supplied samples that represented acute and convalescent COVID-19. PBMCs, B-cell-depleted T cells, or T cells provided the cDNA or gDNA that made up the material.

Germline values: CDR1 SGHVS, CDR2 FQNEAQ. The CDR3 consists of 14 residues. V was clipped by 3 bases and J by 3 bases, with 12 bases between them. In the original workflow: How many nucleated cells were present was estimated from reference gene primer amplification. Produced via immunoSEQ multiplex PCR; TCRdb's table is partial and in-frame only. The D gene and trimming were derived from the DNA, and the V and J assignments and clone size from that table. The sample holds more than 85,000 clones, 70% to 90% seen once. This chain links TRBV7-8 with TRBJ2-7, with D perhaps TRBD2 (6 bases). The receptor was isolated from a human donor in a cohort sampled during active COVID-19. Material: peripheral blood. The CDR3 sequence is CASSFQNGGYEQYF. The DNA for the CDR3 is TGTGCCAGCAGCTTCCAGAACGGGGGCTACGAGCAGTACTTC.